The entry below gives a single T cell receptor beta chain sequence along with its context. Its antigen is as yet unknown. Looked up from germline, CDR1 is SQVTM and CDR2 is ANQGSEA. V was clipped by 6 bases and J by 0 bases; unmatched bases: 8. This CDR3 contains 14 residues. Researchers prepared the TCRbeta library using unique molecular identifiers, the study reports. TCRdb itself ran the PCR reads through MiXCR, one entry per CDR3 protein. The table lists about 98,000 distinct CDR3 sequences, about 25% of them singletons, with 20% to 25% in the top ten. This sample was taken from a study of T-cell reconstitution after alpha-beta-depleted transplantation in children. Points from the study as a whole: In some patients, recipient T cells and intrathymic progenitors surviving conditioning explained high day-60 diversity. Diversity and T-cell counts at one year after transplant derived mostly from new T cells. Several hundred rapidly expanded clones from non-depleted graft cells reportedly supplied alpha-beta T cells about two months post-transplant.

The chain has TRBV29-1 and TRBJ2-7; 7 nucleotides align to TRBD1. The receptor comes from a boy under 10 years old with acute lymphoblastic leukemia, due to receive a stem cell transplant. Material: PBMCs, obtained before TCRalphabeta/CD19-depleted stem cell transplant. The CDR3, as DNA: TGCAGCGTCAGATCGGGGACAGTCTCCTACGAGCAGTACTTC. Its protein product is CSVRSGTVSYEQYF.